The source of this T cell receptor beta chain is a study of T cells in Graves' hyperthyroidism and ophthalmopathy. Study outcomes and limitations: Blood also held most thyroid clonotypes expanded beyond 0.001. Ophthalmopathy was distinguished from stable hyperthyroidism by 13 V-J signatures.

This clonotype was seen more than once but under ten times. As yet, its antigen is unknown. Patients having uncontrolled infection, another autoimmune disease, pregnancy or lactation were not included. It was RNA transcripts that yielded the amplified TCR beta CDR3 regions. With the HTBI primer set, the TCR CDR3 went through a first round of RT-PCR. One entry per CDR3 protein, called by TCRdb with MiXCR from the multiplex PCR reads. The sample contains fewer than 650,000 distinct CDR3 sequences, about 15% of which appear only once. The CDR3 is 13 residues long. CDR1 MNHEY and CDR2 SMNVEV come from the germline V gene (reference sequence).

The chain joins TRBV27 to TRBJ1-2; 12 bases map to TRBD1. Sequencing input: blood. The sequence came from a woman between 40 and 55 years old with Graves' ophthalmopathy. CDR3 amino acids: CATGDRGHYGYTF. CDR3 sequence (DNA): TGTGCTACGGGGGACAGGGGGCACTATGGCTACACCTTC.